The 4 T cell receptor beta chains below come from one sample, sequenced in a study of Graves' ophthalmopathy and Graves' hyperthyroidism. The study amplified TCR beta CDR3 regions using RNA transcripts. After a first-round RT-PCR with HTBI primers, a second-round multiplex PCR was run. MiXCR, applied by TCRdb to the multiplex PCR reads, yields one record per CDR3 protein. Seen here are around 660,000 distinct CDR3 sequences, about two fifths observed once, and the top ten hold more than 3%. Sequenced material: peripheral blood. These receptors came from an adult man with Graves' ophthalmopathy.

The chain joins TRBV19 to TRBJ1-1, with 9 bases aligning to TRBD1. CDR1 and CDR2 from the germline V gene are LNHDA and SQIVND (reference sequence). The CDR3 length is 13 residues. V dropped 5 bases and J dropped 7; count of bases not matched to a gene: 5. The CDR3 DNA reads as TGTGCCAGTAGTGAGACAGGGGGTAATGAAGCTTTCTTT. The encoded protein is CASSETGGNEAFF. Supplemented by reference TRBV19 and TRBJ1-1, the full variable domain reads DGGITQSPKYLFRKEGQNVTLSCEQNLNHDAMYWYRQDPGQGLRLIYYSQIVNDFQKGDIAEGYSVSREKKESFPLTVTSAQKNPTAFYLCASSETGGNEAFFGQGTRLTVV.

A remark on this clonotype: This sequence may be a read error, since a much larger clone differs from it by one base. V and J are TRBV2 and TRBJ2-5; D is perhaps TRBD1 (5 bases). The J call could be wrong; TRBJ2-7 is a better fit for the DNA end. The CDR3 consists of 13 residues. Germline lookup yields CDR1 SNHLY and CDR2 FYNNEI. The CDR3 spells CASGGALNYEQYF. In DNA, the CDR3 is TGTGCCAGCGGTGGGGCCTTAAACTACGAGCAGTACTTC.

This clonotype has only a few counts. This chain connects TRBV4-3 to TRBJ2-5; 9 positions match TRBD2. The CDR3 consists of 16 residues. The V and J ends lost 0 bases and 5 bases, in that order; junction bases with no gene match: 7. Germline-derived CDR1 and CDR2 are LGHNA and YSLEER. CDR3 nucleotides: TGCGCCAGCAGCCAAGACCTGGCGGGGGGGCGGGAGACCCAGTACTTC. It translates to CASSQDLAGGRETQYF.

The CDR3, as DNA: TGTGCCACGGGACGGGAGGTCAAGCAGTACTTC. Protein sequence: CATGREVKQYF. The V gene is TRBV10-3, the J gene TRBJ2-7; 7 bases agree with TRBD2. V gave up 10 bases and J gave up 8 bases; unmatched junction bases: 8. Germline CDR1 ENHRY, CDR2 SYGVKD. This CDR3 is built from 11 residues.